This T cell receptor beta chain was sequenced in a study of control samples from healthy donors and cancer patients. Trimming took 5 bases from V and 0 from J; bases not matched to a gene: 2. The CDR3 is 14 amino acids. The germline V gene encodes CDR1 LGHDT and CDR2 YNNKEL (reference sequence). Repertoires were generated with immunoSEQ multiplex PCR, while TCRdb's copy carries only in-frame clones and drops some. Here the sample spans about 160,000 clones, over 85% being singletons. This TCR derives from a man aged 25 to 45 in good health. The gene calls are TRBV3-1 (or the pseudogene TRBV3-2) and TRBJ2-7; 9 bases fit TRBD1. The material sequenced was blood. The CDR3 spells CASSTQGASYEQYF. The CDR3 nucleotides read TGTGCCAGCAGCACACAGGGGGCCTCCTACGAGCAGTACTTC.